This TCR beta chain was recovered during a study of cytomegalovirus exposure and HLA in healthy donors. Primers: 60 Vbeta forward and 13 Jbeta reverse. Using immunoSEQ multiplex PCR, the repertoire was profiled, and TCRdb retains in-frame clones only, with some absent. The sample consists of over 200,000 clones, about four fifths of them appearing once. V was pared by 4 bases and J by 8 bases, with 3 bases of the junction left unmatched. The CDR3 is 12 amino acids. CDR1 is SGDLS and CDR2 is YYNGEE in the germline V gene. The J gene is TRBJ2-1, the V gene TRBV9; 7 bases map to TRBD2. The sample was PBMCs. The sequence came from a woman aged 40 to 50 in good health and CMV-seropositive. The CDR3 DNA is TGTGCCAGCAGCCTCCGGGGGGATGAGCAGTTCTTC. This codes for CASSLRGDEQFF. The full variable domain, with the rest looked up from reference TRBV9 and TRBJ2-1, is DSGVTQTPKHLITATGQRVTLRCSPRSGDLSVYWYQQSLDQGLQFLIQYYNGEERAKGNILERFSAQQFPDLHSELNLSSLELGDSALYFCASSLRGDEQFFGPGTRLTVL.